This TCR beta chain was identified during a study of blood T cell repertoires in COVID-19. As for the study in general: The origin of the acute and convalescent COVID-19 samples was the United States, Italy and Spain. Sources were T cells, B-cell-depleted T cells, or PBMCs; the material itself was cDNA or gDNA.

As originally analysed: Amplification from reference gene primers served as the basis for estimated nucleated cell counts. Using immunoSEQ multiplex PCR, the repertoire was profiled, and TCRdb retains in-frame clones only, with some absent. V, J and clone size are those of that table, while D and trimming were read from the DNA. Of around 43,000 clones listed, roughly 87% are singletons. V lost 3 bases to trimming and J lost 2 bases; unmatched junction nucleotides: 5. The length of the CDR3 is 15 residues. Germline V gene data show CDR1 as KGHSH and CDR2 as LQKENI. This receptor was taken from a human donor in a cohort sampled during active COVID-19. The V gene is TRBV18, the J gene TRBJ2-7, with 9 nucleotides matching TRBD1. The sequenced sample was peripheral blood. CDR3 nucleotide sequence: TGTGCCAGCTCACCTCGACAGGGGGGGACCTACGAGCAGTACTTC. It is translated as CASSPRQGGTYEQYF.